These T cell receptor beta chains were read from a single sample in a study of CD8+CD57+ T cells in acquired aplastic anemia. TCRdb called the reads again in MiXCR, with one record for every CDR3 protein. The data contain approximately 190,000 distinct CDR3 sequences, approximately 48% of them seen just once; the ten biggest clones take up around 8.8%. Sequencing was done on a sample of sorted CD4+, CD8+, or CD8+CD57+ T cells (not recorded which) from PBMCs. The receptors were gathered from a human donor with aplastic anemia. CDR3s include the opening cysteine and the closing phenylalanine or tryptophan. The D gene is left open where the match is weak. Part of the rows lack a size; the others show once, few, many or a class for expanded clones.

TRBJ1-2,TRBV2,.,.,TGTGCCAGCAGTGAAGCGCAGGTCTATGGCTACACCTTC,CASSEAQVYGYTF
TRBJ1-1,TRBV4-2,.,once,TGTGCCAGCAGCTTAAGCCTGACTCGGGACACTGAAGCTTTCTTT,CASSLSLTRDTEAFF
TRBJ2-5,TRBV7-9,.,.,TGTGCCAGCAGCTTGAGTCGGCAAGAGACCCAGTACTTC,CASSLSRQETQYF
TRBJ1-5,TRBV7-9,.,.,TGTGCCAGCAGCATACTAGAAAATCAGCCCCAGCATTTT,CASSILENQPQHF
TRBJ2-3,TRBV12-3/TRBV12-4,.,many,TGTGCCAGCAGCCCAAACGCAGATACGCAGTATTTT,CASSPNADTQYF
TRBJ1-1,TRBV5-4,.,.,TGTGCCTGGGACGAACCCACTGAAGCTTTCTTT,CAWDEPTEAFF
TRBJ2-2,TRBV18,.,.,TGTGCCAGCTCACCACCATTGAACACCGGGGAGCTGTTTTTT,CASSPPLNTGELFF
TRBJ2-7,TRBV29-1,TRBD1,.,TGCAGCGTTGAAAGGGGGCGCGGGGAGCAGTACTTC,CSVERGRGEQYF
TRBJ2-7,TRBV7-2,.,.,TGTGCCGGCAGCTCGAGGGCCAGGACGGGGGATCAGTACTTC,CAGSSRARTGDQYF
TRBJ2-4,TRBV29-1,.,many,TGCAGCGGAGGCGGGGGCGAGAGAAACATTCAGTACTTC,CSGGGGERNIQYF
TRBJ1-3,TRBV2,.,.,TGTGCCAGCAGTGAAGGGACCCCCGGAAACACCATATATTTT,CASSEGTPGNTIYF
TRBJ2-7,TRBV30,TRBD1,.,TGTGCCTGGGGCACACCGACAGGGCGCGAGCAGTACTTC,CAWGTPTGREQYF
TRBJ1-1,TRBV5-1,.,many,TGCGCCAGCACCCTGGGGGAGAACACTGAAGCTTTCTTT,CASTLGENTEAFF
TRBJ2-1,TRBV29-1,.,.,TGCAGCTCACAGGGATTGGCGAATGAGCAGTTCTTC,CSSQGLANEQFF
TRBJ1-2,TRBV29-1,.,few,TGCAGCGTTGTCGACAGTTTCTATGGCTACACCTTC,CSVVDSFYGYTF
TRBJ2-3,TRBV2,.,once,TGTGCCAGCAGTTGGACGGGGACCACAGATACGCAGTATTTT,CASSWTGTTDTQYF
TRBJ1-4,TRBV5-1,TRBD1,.,TGCGCCAGCAGCGCCGATGGACAGGGAGTTGAAAAACTGTTTTTT,CASSADGQGVEKLFF
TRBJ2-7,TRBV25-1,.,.,TGTGCCAGCAGTGAGTTCACGGGGGTCAATTATTACGAGCAGTACTTC,CASSEFTGVNYYEQYF
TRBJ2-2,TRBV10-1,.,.,TGCGCCAGCAGTGATTGGGGAGGAGGGCCCGGGGAGCTGTTTTTT,CASSDWGGGPGELFF
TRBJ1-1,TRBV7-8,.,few,TGTGCCAGCAATTCACCCGTGAACACTGAAGCTTTCTTT,CASNSPVNTEAFF
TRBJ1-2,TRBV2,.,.,TGTGCCAGCCGGGCGAGTGGGGGGGCATCTGGCTACACCTTC,CASRASGGASGYTF
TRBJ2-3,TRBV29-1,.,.,TGCAGCGCGCACACAGATACGCAGTATTTT,CSAHTDTQYF
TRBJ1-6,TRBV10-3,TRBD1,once,TGTGCCATCAGTCCGGGACAGGCGGAATCACCCCTCCACTTT,CAISPGQAESPLHF
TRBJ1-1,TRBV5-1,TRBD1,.,TGCGCCAGCAGCCCCGAACAGGGGGCGAGGGGGAACACTGAAGCTTTCTTT,CASSPEQGARGNTEAFF
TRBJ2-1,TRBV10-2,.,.,TGCGCCAGCAGTGGGGGGGCTACCTACAATGAGCAGTTCTTC,CASSGGATYNEQFF
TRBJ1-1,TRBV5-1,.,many,TGCGCCAGCAGCTTGGGGCCGGGTACGAATACTGAAGCTTTCTTT,CASSLGPGTNTEAFF
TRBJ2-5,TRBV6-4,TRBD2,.,TGTGCCAGCAGTGAAACTAGCGGGGGGCAAGAGACCCAGTACTTC,CASSETSGGQETQYF
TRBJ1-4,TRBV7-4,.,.,TGTGCCAGCATACGCAGGGTGGGTGAAAAACTGTTTTTT,CASIRRVGEKLFF
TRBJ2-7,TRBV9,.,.,TGTGCCAGCAGCGTAGCCGGGGCCTCCTACGAGCAGTACTTC,CASSVAGASYEQYF
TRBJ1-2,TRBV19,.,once,TGTGCCAGTAGTATAGATCTTCCCTCCCGACAGCTCTATGGCTACACCTTC,CASSIDLPSRQLYGYTF
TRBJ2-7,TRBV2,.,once,TGTGCCAGCAGTTACGACCGCTCCTACGAGCAGTACTTC,CASSYDRSYEQYF
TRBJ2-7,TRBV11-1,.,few,TGTGCCAGCAGCTCATTGGGGGTCGGGGGAGGCTACGAGCCGTACTTC,CASSSLGVGGGYEPYF
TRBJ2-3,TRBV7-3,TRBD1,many,TGTGCCAGCAGCTTAACGTTTCTTACAGGGGGTCGAACAGATACGCAGTATTTT,CASSLTFLTGGRTDTQYF
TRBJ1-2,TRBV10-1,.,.,TGCGCCAGCAGTGATTGGGGACGGGAAAGATATGGCTACACCTTC,CASSDWGRERYGYTF
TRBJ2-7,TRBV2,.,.,TGTGCCAGCAGTGCCACAGGGACCTACGAGCAGTACTTC,CASSATGTYEQYF
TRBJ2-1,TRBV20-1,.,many,TGCAGTGCTACACACCTCGTATATGAGCAGTTCTTC,CSATHLVYEQFF
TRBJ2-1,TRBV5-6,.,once,TGTGCCAGCAGCCAGGAACCAAATGAGCAGTTCTTC,CASSQEPNEQFF
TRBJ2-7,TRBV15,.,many,TGTGCCACCAGCTGGGGTGCGGGCTCTGGGGAGCAGTACTTC,CATSWGAGSGEQYF
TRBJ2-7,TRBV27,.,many,TGTGCCAGCAGCCTGACTAGGAGGTCCTACGAGCAGTACTTC,CASSLTRRSYEQYF
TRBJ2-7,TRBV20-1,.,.,TGCAGTGCGCAGTTCGGGGAGCAGTACTTC,CSAQFGEQYF
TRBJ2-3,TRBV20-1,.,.,TGCAGTGCTAGCTTAGGCCGGGGGGCTCGCACAGATACGCAGTATTTT,CSASLGRGARTDTQYF
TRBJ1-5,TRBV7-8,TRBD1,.,TGTGCCAGCAGCTTGCGGGACAGGGGGGACAATCAGCCCCAGCATTTT,CASSLRDRGDNQPQHF
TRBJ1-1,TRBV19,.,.,TGTGCCAGCAGCTTGGGTTTGGATTTCACTGAAGCTTTCTTT,CASSLGLDFTEAFF
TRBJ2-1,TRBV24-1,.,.,TGTGCCACCGGTGATCTGAACAGGTCGCAGTTCTTC,CATGDLNRSQFF
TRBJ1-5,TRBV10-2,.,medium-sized,TGCGCCAGCCAATATCAGCCCCAGCATTTT,CASQYQPQHF
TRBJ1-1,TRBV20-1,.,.,TGCAGTGCTAGCAAAGACAGGCCAAACACTGAAGCTTTCTTT,CSASKDRPNTEAFF